This T cell receptor (beta chain) was retrieved from a study of blood T cell repertoires in COVID-19. Study details: Donors in the United States, Italy and Spain gave samples during acute or convalescent COVID-19.

This CDR3 contains 13 residues. The V gene end was trimmed by 7 bases and the J gene end by 5 bases; junction bases not matched to a gene: 6. Germline CDR1 KGHDR, CDR2 SFDVKD. Per the study methods: Quantification of nucleated cells was approximated via reference gene primer amplification. Here immunoSEQ multiplex PCR was the method, and the copy in TCRdb shows in-frame clones only, minus some. Clone size and V and J calls were adopted from that table, with D and trimming inferred from the DNA. The sample gives 250,000 to 400,000 clones, about 87% of which show up once; under 2% is in the top ten. Specimen: peripheral blood. The TCR sequence derives from a woman younger than 45 with COVID-19, enrolled during active disease. The chain employs TRBV24-1 and TRBJ2-5, with 7 bases fitting TRBD1. CDR3 sequence: CATRDRMAETQYF. CDR3 nucleotides: TGTGCCACCAGGGACAGGATGGCGGAGACCCAGTACTTC.